This TCR beta chain was recovered during a study of cytomegalovirus exposure and HLA in healthy donors. A word on this clone: Its antigen is not identified.

Regarding the study as a whole: Previously analyzed data showed that most TCR beta V segments were productive at a frequency of about 87% or about 30%.

CDR1 is LGHNA, CDR2 YNFKEQ, per germline. The CDR3 is made up of 14 amino acids. The V and J ends lost 0 bases and 7 bases, in that order; junction bases with no gene match: 6. The study ran its PCR with 60 Vbeta and 13 Jbeta primers. Here immunoSEQ multiplex PCR was the method, and the copy in TCRdb shows in-frame clones only, minus some. The table records 100,000 to 150,000 clones, over 60% of them present only once. J is TRBJ2-7 and V is TRBV4-2; 7 nucleotides agree with TRBD2. The sequencing input was PBMCs. This receptor was taken from a man between 50 and 59 years old in good health and CMV-seronegative. CDR3 coding DNA: TGTGCCAGCAGCCAAGATATCGGGGGGTTTGAGCAGTACTTC. Its translation: CASSQDIGGFEQYF.